The sequence of this TCR beta chain was determined in a study of blood T cell repertoires in COVID-19. Across the whole study: Acute-phase and convalescent COVID-19 samples originated in the United States, Italy and Spain.

The table came from immunoSEQ multiplex PCR; TCRdb's copy has only in-frame clones and leaves some out. The table has 45,000 to 65,000 clones, roughly 86% seen once. Sequenced: peripheral blood. The source of this sequence is an elderly man with active or convalescent COVID-19.

Here the CDR3 reads CASSLITGNYEQYF. The CDR3 DNA reads as TGTGCCAGCAGCTTGATCACAGGAAACTACGAGCAGTACTTC. This chain links TRBV5-5 with TRBJ2-7, with a possible D match to TRBD1 (5 bases). Per germline, CDR1 SGHKS and CDR2 YYEKEE (reference sequence). The V and J ends lost 1 base and 3 bases respectively, with 11 bases between them. This CDR3 comprises 14 residues.